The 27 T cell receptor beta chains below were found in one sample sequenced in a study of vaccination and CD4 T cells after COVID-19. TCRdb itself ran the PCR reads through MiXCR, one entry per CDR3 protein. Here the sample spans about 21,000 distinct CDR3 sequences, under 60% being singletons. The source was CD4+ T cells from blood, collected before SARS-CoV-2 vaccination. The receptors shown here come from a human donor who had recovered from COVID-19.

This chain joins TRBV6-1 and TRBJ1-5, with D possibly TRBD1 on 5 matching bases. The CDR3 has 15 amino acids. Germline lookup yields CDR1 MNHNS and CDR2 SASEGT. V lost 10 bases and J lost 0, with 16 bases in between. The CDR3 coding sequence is TGTGCCACCCTACCGGGACTGAATAGCAATCAGCCCCAGCATTTT. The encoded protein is CATLPGLNSNQPQHF.

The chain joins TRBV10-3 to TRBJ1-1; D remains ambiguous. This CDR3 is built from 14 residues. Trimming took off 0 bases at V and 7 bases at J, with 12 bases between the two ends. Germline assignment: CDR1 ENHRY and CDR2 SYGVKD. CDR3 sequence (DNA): TGTGCCATCAGTGAGTCGAATTGGGCCGATGAAGCTTTCTTT. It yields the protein CAISESNWADEAFF.

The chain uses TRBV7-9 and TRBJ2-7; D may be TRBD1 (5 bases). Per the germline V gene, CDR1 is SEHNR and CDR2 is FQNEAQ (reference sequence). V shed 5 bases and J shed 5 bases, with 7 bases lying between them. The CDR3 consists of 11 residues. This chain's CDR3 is CASSQTDEQYF. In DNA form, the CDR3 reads TGTGCCAGCAGCCAGACAGACGAGCAGTACTTC.

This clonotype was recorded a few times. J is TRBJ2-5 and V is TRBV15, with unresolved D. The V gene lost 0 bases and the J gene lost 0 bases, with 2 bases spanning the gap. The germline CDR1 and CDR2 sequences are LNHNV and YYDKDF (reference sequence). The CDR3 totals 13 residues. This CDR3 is CATSREYQETQYF. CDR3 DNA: TGTGCCACCAGCAGAGAGTACCAAGAGACCCAGTACTTC.

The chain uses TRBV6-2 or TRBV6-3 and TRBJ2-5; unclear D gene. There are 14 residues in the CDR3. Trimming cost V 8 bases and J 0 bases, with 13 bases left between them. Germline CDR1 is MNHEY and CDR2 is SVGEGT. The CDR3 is CASANDLYQETQYF. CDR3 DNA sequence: TGTGCCAGCGCCAACGACTTGTACCAAGAGACCCAGTACTTC.

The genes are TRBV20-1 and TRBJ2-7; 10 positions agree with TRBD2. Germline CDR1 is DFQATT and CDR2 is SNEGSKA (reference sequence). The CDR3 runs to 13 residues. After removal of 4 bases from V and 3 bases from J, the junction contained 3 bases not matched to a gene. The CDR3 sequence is CSATGLADYEQYF. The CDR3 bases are TGCAGTGCTACCGGACTAGCGGACTACGAGCAGTACTTC.

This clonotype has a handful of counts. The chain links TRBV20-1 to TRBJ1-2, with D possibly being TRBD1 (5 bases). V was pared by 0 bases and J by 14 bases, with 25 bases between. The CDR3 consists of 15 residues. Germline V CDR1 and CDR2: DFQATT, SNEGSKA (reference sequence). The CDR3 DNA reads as TGCAGTGCTAGAGATTCCGGGACCTCGAACCTTGCGGGAACCTTC. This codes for CSARDSGTSNLAGTF.

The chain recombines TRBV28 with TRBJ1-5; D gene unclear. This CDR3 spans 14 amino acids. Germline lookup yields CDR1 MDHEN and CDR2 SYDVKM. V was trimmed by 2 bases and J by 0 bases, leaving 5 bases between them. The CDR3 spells CASSLRDSNQPQHF. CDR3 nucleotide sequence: TGTGCCAGCAGTTTACGGGATAGCAATCAGCCCCAGCATTTT.

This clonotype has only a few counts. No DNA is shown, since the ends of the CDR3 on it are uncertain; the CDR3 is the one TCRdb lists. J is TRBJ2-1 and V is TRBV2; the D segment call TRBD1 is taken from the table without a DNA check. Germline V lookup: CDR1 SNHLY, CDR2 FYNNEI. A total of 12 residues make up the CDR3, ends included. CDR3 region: CASSEVAGGAFF.

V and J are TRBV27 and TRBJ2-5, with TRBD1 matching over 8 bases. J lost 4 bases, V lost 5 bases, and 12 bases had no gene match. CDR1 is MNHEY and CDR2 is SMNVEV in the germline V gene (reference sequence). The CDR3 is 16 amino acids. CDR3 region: CASSILGDRMIETQYF. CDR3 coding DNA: TGTGCCAGCAGTATCCTGGGGGACAGGATGATAGAGACCCAGTACTTC.

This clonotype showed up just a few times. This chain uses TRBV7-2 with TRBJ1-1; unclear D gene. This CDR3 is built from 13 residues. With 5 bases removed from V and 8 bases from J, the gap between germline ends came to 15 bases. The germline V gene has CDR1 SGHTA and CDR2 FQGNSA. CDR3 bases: TGTGCCAGCAGCCCCCCCAGCAGGAAAGAAGCTTTCTTT. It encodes CASSPPSRKEAFF.

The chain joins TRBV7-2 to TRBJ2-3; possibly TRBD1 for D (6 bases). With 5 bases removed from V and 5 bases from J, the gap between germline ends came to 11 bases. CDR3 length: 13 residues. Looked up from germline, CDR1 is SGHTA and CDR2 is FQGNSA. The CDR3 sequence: CASSRGQGDTQYF. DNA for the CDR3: TGTGCCAGCAGCAGGGGACAAGGAGATACGCAGTATTTT.

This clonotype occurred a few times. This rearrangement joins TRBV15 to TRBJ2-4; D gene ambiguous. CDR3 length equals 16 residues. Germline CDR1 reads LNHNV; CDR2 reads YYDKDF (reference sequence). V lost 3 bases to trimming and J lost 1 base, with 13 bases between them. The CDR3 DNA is TGTGCCACCAGCAGGCCTCACGTTTCGGCCAAAAACATTCAGTACTTC. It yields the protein CATSRPHVSAKNIQYF.

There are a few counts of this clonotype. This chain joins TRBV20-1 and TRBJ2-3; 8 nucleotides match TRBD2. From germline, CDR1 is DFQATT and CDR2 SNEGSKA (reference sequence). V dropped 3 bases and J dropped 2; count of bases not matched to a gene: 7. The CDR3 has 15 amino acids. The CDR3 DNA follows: TGCAGTGCTAGTCCAGTAGCGGGATTCACAGATACGCAGTATTTT. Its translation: CSASPVAGFTDTQYF.

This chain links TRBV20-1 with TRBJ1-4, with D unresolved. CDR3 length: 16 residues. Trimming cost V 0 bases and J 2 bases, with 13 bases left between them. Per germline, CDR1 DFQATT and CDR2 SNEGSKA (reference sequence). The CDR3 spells CSARDLLRGTNEKLFF. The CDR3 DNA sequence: TGCAGTGCTAGAGATCTTCTTCGTGGGACTAATGAAAAACTGTTTTTT.

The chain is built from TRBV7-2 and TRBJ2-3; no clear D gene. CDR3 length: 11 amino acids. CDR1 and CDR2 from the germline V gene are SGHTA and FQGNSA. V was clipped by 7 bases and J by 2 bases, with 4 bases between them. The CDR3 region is CASTSTDTQYF. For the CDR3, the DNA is TGTGCCAGCACTTCCACAGATACGCAGTATTTT.

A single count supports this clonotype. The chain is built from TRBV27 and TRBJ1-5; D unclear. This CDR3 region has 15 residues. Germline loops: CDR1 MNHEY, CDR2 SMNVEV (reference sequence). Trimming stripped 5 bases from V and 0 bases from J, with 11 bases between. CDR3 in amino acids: CASSPRIYSNQPQHF. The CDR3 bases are TGTGCCAGCAGTCCCAGGATTTATAGCAATCAGCCCCAGCATTTT.

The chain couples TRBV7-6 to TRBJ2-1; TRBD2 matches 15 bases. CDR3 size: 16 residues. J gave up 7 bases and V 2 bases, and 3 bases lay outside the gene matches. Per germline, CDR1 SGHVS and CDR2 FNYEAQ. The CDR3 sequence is CASSLPGTSGRNEQFF. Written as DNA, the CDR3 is TGTGCCAGCAGCTTACCCGGGACTAGCGGGAGGAATGAGCAGTTCTTC.

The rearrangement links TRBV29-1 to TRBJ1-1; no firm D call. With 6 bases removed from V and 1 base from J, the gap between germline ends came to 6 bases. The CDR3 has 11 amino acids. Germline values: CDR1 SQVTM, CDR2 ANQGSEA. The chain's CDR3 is CSVRRNTEAFF. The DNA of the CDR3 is TGCAGCGTACGTCGGAACACTGAAGCTTTCTTT. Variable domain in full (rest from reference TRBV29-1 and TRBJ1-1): SAVISQKPSRDICQRGTSLTIQCQVDSQVTMMFWYRQQPGQSLTLIATANQGSEATYESGFVIDKFPISRPNLTFSTLTVSNMSPEDSSIYLCSVRRNTEAFFGQGTRLTVV.

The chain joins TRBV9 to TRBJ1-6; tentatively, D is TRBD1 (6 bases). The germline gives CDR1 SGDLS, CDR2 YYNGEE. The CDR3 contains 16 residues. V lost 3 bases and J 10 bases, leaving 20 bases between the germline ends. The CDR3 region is CASSATPNREDSPLHF. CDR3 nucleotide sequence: TGTGCCAGCAGCGCCACACCAAACAGGGAAGACTCACCCCTCCACTTT.

The CDR3 DNA follows: TGTGCCAGCAGCTTAGGGACTAGCGGGAGAACAGATACGCAGTATTTT. Protein product: CASSLGTSGRTDTQYF. The V gene is TRBV11-3, the J gene TRBJ2-3; 13 bases align to TRBD2. The germline gives CDR1 SGHNT, CDR2 YENEEA. After removal of 1 base from V and 3 bases from J, the junction contained 1 base not matched to a gene. The CDR3 is made up of 16 amino acids.

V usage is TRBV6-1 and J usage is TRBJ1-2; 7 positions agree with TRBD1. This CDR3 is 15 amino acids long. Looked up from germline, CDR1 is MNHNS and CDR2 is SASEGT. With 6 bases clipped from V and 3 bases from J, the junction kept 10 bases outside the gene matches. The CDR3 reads CASRPDREVHYGYTF. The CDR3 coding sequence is TGTGCCAGCAGGCCTGACAGGGAAGTACACTATGGCTACACCTTC.

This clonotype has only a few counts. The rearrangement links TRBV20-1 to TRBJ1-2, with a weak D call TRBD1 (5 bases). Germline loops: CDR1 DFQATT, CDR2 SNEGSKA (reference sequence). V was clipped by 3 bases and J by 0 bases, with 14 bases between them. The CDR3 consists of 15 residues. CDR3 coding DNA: TGCAGTGCTAGGGATCGACAGTGGACTAACTATGGCTACACCTTC. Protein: CSARDRQWTNYGYTF.

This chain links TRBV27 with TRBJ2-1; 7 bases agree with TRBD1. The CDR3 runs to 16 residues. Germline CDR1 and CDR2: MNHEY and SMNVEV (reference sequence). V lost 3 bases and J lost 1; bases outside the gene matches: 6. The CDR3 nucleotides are TGTGCCAGCAGTTTGAAAGGGGGCTATTCCTACAATGAGCAGTTCTTC. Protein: CASSLKGGYSYNEQFF.

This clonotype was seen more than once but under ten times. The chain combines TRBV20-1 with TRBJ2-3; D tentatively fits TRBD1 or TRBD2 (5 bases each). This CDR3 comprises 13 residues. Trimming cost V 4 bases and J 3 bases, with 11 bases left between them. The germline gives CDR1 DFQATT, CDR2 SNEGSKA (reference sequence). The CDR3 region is CSATGTTTDTQYF. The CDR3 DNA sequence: TGCAGTGCTACCGGGACCACAACAGATACGCAGTATTTT.

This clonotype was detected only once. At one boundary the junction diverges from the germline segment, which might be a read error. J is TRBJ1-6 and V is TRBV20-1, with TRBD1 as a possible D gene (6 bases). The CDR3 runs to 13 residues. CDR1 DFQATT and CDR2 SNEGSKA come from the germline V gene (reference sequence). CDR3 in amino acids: CSTAGTHSPSVIF. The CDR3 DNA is TGCAGTACGGCTGGGACACACTCACCCTCCGTAATCTTT.

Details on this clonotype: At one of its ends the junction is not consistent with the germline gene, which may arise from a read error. The CDR3 loop is CASSPRGRTDTQYF. CDR3 in DNA: TGTGCCAGCAGCCCCAGGGGCCGCACAGATACACAGTATTTT. The chain links TRBV6-1 to TRBJ2-3; TRBD1 might be the D (6 bases). The CDR3 totals 14 residues. CDR1 and CDR2 from the germline V gene are MNHNS and SASEGT.